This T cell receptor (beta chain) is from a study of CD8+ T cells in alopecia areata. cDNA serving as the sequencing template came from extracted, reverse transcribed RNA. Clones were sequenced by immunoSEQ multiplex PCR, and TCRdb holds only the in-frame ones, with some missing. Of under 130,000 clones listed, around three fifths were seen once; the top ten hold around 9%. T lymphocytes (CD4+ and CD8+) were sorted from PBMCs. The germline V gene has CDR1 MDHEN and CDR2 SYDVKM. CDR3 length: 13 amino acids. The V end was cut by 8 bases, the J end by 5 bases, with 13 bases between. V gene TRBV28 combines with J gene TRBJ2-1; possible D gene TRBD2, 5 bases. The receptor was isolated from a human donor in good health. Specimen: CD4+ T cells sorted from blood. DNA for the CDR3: TGTGCCAGCCGACGGGGTGCGAACAATGAGCAGTTCTTC. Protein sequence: CASRRGANNEQFF.